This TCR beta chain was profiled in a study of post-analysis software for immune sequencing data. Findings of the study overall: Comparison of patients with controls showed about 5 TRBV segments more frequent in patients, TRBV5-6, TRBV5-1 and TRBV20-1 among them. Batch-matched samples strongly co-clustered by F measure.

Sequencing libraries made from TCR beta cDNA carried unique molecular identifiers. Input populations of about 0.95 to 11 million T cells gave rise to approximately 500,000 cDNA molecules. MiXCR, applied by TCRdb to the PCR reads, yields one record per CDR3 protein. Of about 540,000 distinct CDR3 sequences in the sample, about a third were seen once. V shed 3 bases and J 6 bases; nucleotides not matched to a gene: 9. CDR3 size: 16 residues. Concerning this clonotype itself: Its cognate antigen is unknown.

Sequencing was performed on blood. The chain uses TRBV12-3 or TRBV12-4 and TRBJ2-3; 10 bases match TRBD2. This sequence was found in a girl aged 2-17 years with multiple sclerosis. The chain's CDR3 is CASSFLASGGRDTQYF. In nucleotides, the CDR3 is TGTGCCAGCAGTTTTTTGGCTAGCGGGGGACGGGATACGCAGTATTTT.